The 26 T cell receptor beta chains below all came from one sample that was sequenced in a study of shared clonotypes between healthy human individuals. Data came from immunoSEQ multiplex PCR; TCRdb stores just in-frame clones and leaves some out. The sample contains around 2.5 million clones, 93% of which appear only once. Sample: naive CD4+ T cells from PBMCs. Subset defined: CD45RA+ positively selected. The receptors shown here come from a man between 18 and 35 years old in good health. Some clones in this sample may be carry-over from other donors' samples.

This clone was seen only once. The rearrangement links TRBV2 to TRBJ2-7, with 12 bases lining up with TRBD2. The germline gives CDR1 SNHLY, CDR2 FYNNEI. The CDR3 is made up of 14 amino acids. The V and J ends lost 4 bases and 5 bases, in that order; junction bases with no gene match: 3. The CDR3 region has the DNA TGTGCCAGCAGTGTCCGACTAGCGGGAGACGAGCAGTACTTC. Its translation is CASSVRLAGDEQYF.

The gene calls are TRBV12-5 and TRBJ2-7; D might be TRBD2 (5 bases). Trimming stripped 0 bases from V and 3 bases from J, with 15 bases between. Germline loops: CDR1 LGHNT, CDR2 FRNRAP. CDR3 length equals 16 residues. CDR3 sequence (DNA): TGTGCTAGTGGTTTGGTACATCCGGACGGGGTCTACGAGCAGTACTTC. Residues: CASGLVHPDGVYEQYF.

The chain is built from TRBV28 and TRBJ1-5; TRBD1 matches at 8 bases. The germline V gene encodes CDR1 MDHEN and CDR2 SYDVKM. The CDR3 has 13 amino acids. Trimming at V came to 7 bases and at J to 6 bases, leaving 5 bases not matched to a gene. The CDR3 DNA sequence: TGTGCCAGCACCAGGGGGCGATCTCAGCCCCAGCATTTT. It yields the protein CASTRGRSQPQHF.

This clone was found once. This sequence joins TRBV28 and TRBJ2-1; tentatively, D is TRBD2 (6 bases). V lost 2 bases and J 6 bases, leaving 11 bases between the germline ends. The CDR3 extends over 14 amino acids. Germline V gene data show CDR1 as MDHEN and CDR2 as SYDVKM. CDR3 amino acids: CASSLQLALNEQFF. DNA of the CDR3: TGTGCCAGCAGTTTACAACTAGCCCTCAATGAGCAGTTCTTC.

The chain carries TRBV9 and TRBJ2-2; the match to TRBD2 covers 12 bases. The CDR3 runs 16 residues. Germline loops: CDR1 SGDLS, CDR2 YYNGEE. V lost 2 bases to trimming and J lost 5 bases; unmatched junction nucleotides: 4. The CDR3 spells CASSVRLAGETGELFF. CDR3 nucleotide sequence: TGTGCCAGCAGCGTTAGACTAGCGGGAGAAACCGGGGAGCTGTTTTTT.

The V and J genes are TRBV28 and TRBJ1-2; TRBD1 is a possible D gene (5 bases). Germline V gives CDR1 MDHEN, CDR2 SYDVKM. The CDR3 covers 16 residues. Trimming removed 5 bases from V and 10 bases from J, with 26 bases in between. The CDR3, as DNA: TGTGCCAGCAGTCCTCTTGGGAGGGCCGTCGTGGGACCCTACACCTTC. This encodes CASSPLGRAVVGPYTF.

In DNA form, the CDR3 reads TGTGCCAGCAGCTTAGGGGGGTATATGAGTGGCTACACCTTC. Translated, it gives CASSLGGYMSGYTF. V gene TRBV7-9 combines with J gene TRBJ1-2, with D possibly being TRBD1 (5 bases). CDR3 length equals 14 residues. Trimming pared 1 base from V and 7 bases from J, leaving 13 bases between. Germline CDR1 is SEHNR and CDR2 is FQNEAQ (reference sequence).

V is TRBV28 and J is TRBJ1-2; D remains unclear. The CDR3 totals 14 residues. CDR1 and CDR2 from the germline V gene are MDHEN and SYDVKM. Trimming took 5 bases from V and 1 from J, leaving 11 bases between them. The CDR3 DNA reads as TGTGCCAGCAGTCCACCGGGGTTTAACTATGGCTACACCTTC. It specifies CASSPPGFNYGYTF.

This CDR3 is CASSPDYGGTGELFF. The CDR3 bases are TGCGCCAGCAGTCCCGACTATGGAGGGACCGGGGAGCTGTTTTTT. This chain connects TRBV10-1 to TRBJ2-2, with D maybe TRBD2 (6 bases). V lost 5 bases to trimming and J lost 5 bases, with 15 bases between them. This CDR3 region has 15 residues. Germline V lookup: CDR1 WNHNN, CDR2 SYGVQD (reference sequence).

The chain recombines TRBV6-6 with TRBJ1-2, with 8 bases aligning to TRBD1. CDR3 length: 15 residues. The junction had 7 bases not matched to a gene; V was cut back by 2 bases and J by 5 bases. The germline CDR1 and CDR2 sequences are MNHNY and SVGAGI (reference sequence). Here the CDR3 reads CASSYRQGQEYGYTF. The CDR3 coding sequence is TGTGCCAGCAGTTACCGACAGGGGCAGGAATATGGCTACACCTTC.

The chain is built from TRBV7-8 and TRBJ2-7; the D call may be TRBD1 or TRBD2 (5 bases each). The CDR3 has 15 residues. Trimming stripped 4 bases from V and 5 bases from J, with 18 bases between. Germline CDR1 SGHVS, CDR2 FQNEAQ. DNA for the CDR3: TGTGCCAGCAGCTCCCTACGGGGCATTACCAACGAGCAGTACTTC. It encodes CASSSLRGITNEQYF.

The rearrangement uses TRBV6-6 and TRBJ1-5, with D unclear. Germline CDR1 and CDR2: MNHNY and SVGAGI (reference sequence). This CDR3 contains 14 residues. V gave up 7 bases and J gave up 9 bases, with 19 bases separating them. The CDR3 protein is CASTLGESSRPQHF. The DNA for the CDR3 is TGTGCCAGCACCCTGGGAGAGAGTTCACGGCCCCAGCATTTT.

This CDR3 is CASSSPLAQNMNTEAFF. CDR3 sequence (DNA): TGTGCCAGCAGCTCCCCATTAGCGCAGAACATGAACACTGAAGCTTTCTTT. The V and J genes are TRBV7-9 and TRBJ1-1; D not certain. CDR1 is SEHNR, CDR2 FQNEAQ, per germline (reference sequence). The CDR3 runs to 17 residues. Trimming took off 4 bases at V and 0 bases at J, with 18 bases between the two ends. The variable domain in full, with the rest retrieved from reference TRBV7-9 and TRBJ1-1, is DTGVSQNPRHKITKRGQNVTFRCDPISEHNRLYWYRQTLGQGPEFLTYFQNEAQLEKSRLLSDRFSAERPKGSFSTLEIQRTEQGDSAMYLCASSSPLAQNMNTEAFFGQGTRLTVV.

The V call is TRBV30, the J call TRBJ2-7; the match to TRBD2 covers 13 bases. Germline V gene sequence: CDR1 GTSNPN, CDR2 SVGIG (reference sequence). The CDR3 has 13 amino acids. V lost 5 bases and J lost 7; bases outside the gene matches: 5. CDR3 in DNA: TGTGCCTGGGGACTAGCGGGAGCTCGGGAGCAGTACTTC. Translation: CAWGLAGAREQYF.

The chain employs TRBV7-9 and TRBJ1-5; no clear D gene. The CDR3 sequence is 15 residues long. With 2 bases removed from V and 3 bases from J, the gap between germline ends came to 11 bases. Germline CDR1 SEHNR, CDR2 FQNEAQ (reference sequence). CDR3 DNA sequence: TGTGCCAGCAGCTTATTAAGGGATAACAATCAGCCCCAGCATTTT. It is translated as CASSLLRDNNQPQHF.

This clone has a single count. The chain joins TRBV6-6 to TRBJ2-7; 9 bases match TRBD1. With 5 bases clipped from V and 6 bases from J, the junction kept 14 bases outside the gene matches. The CDR3 is 16 residues long. Germline CDR1 reads MNHNY; CDR2 reads SVGAGI (reference sequence). The CDR3 sequence is CASSKFSPGQGGEQYF. The DNA of the CDR3 is TGTGCCAGCAGTAAATTCTCCCCGGGACAGGGAGGCGAGCAGTACTTC.

This sequence joins TRBV10-3 and TRBJ2-7, with a weak D call TRBD2 (5 bases). Germline V gene data show CDR1 as ENHRY and CDR2 as SYGVKD. Trimming shortened V by 6 bases and J by 5 bases, and 11 bases separated the two germline ends. This CDR3 contains 12 residues. Written as DNA, the CDR3 is TGTGCCATCAGAGCGGCCACTGACGAGCAGTACTTC. It translates to CAIRAATDEQYF.

The chain employs TRBV7-2 and TRBJ2-3; 10 nucleotides line up with TRBD1. CDR1 SGHTA and CDR2 FQGNSA come from the germline V gene. V was pared by 5 bases and J by 6 bases, with 5 bases of the junction left unmatched. The CDR3 is 14 amino acids. The CDR3 DNA follows: TGTGCCAGCAGCCCCCCGGGACAGGGGGATACGCAGTATTTT. Its protein is CASSPPGQGDTQYF.

The chain employs TRBV28 and TRBJ2-5; 7 bases are a match to TRBD1. Germline V gives CDR1 MDHEN, CDR2 SYDVKM. CDR3 length: 14 residues. The trim removed 5 bases at V and 2 bases at J, leaving 5 bases unmatched. The CDR3: CASSPGTAQETQYF. The CDR3 DNA sequence: TGTGCCAGCAGTCCCGGGACAGCACAAGAGACCCAGTACTTC.

J is TRBJ1-1 and V is TRBV10-3; 7 bases map to TRBD1. Germline CDR1 ENHRY, CDR2 SYGVKD. The CDR3 length is 13 residues. Trimming cost V 8 bases and J 3 bases; bases outside gene matches: 6. The CDR3 nucleotides are TGTGCCATCGTCAAGACAGGGCACACTGAAGCTTTCTTT. It codes for CAIVKTGHTEAFF.

This clone was seen just once. This specimen includes other DNA sequences encoding the same CDR3. The gene calls are TRBV5-1 and TRBJ2-1, with D tentatively TRBD2 (6 bases). The germline V and J ends were trimmed by 0 bases and 6 bases, with 7 bases remaining between them. The germline CDR1 and CDR2 sequences are SGHRS and YFSETQ. The CDR3 covers 13 residues. The CDR3 sequence: CASSLAGVNEQFF. CDR3 DNA sequence: TGCGCCAGCAGCTTGGCGGGGGTCAATGAGCAGTTCTTC.

The rearrangement joins TRBV29-1 to TRBJ2-7; no clear D. This CDR3 is 13 amino acids long. V lost 3 bases to trimming and J lost 2 bases, with 11 bases between them. Germline-derived CDR1 and CDR2 are SQVTM and ANQGSEA. CDR3 nucleotides: TGCAGCGTTGATTTTCCGCCCACCTACGAGCAGTACTTC. It encodes CSVDFPPTYEQYF.

The rearrangement joins TRBV7-9 to TRBJ1-5, with D perhaps matching TRBD1 (5 bases). The CDR3 is made up of 16 amino acids. The V end lost 4 bases, the J end lost 0 bases, and 13 bases lay between the germline ends. CDR1 and CDR2 from the germline V gene are SEHNR and FQNEAQ (reference sequence). The CDR3 nucleotides read TGTGCCAGCAGCTCAGGGACCGATAATAGCAATCAGCCCCAGCATTTT. The encoded protein is CASSSGTDNSNQPQHF.

This chain uses TRBV5-6 with TRBJ1-1, with 11 positions matching TRBD1. CDR3 length: 16 residues. In germline, CDR1 is SGHDT, CDR2 YYEEEE. Unmatched junction bases numbered 10, after V lost 3 bases and J lost 6 bases. The chain's CDR3 is CASSWTGGIVVAEAFF. The CDR3 DNA sequence: TGTGCCAGCAGCTGGACAGGGGGCATCGTGGTGGCTGAAGCTTTCTTT.

V gene TRBV9 combines with J gene TRBJ2-3; the D call may be TRBD1 or TRBD2 (5 bases each). Germline assignment: CDR1 SGDLS and CDR2 YYNGEE. The CDR3 contains 17 residues. V shed 0 bases and J shed 0 bases, with 14 bases lying between them. CDR3 sequence reads: CASSVGGWGPSTDTQYF. DNA of the CDR3: TGTGCCAGCAGCGTAGGGGGATGGGGACCTAGCACAGATACGCAGTATTTT. The full variable domain, its missing parts supplied by reference TRBV9 and TRBJ2-3, is DSGVTQTPKHLITATGQRVTLRCSPRSGDLSVYWYQQSLDQGLQFLIQYYNGEERAKGNILERFSAQQFPDLHSELNLSSLELGDSALYFCASSVGGWGPSTDTQYFGPGTRLTVL.

The rearrangement uses TRBV19 and TRBJ1-5; D ambiguous. The germline V gene encodes CDR1 LNHDA and CDR2 SQIVND (reference sequence). The V and J ends lost 1 base and 4 bases respectively, with 11 bases between them. This CDR3 spans 15 amino acids. The CDR3 loop is CASSIGRRENQPQHF. For the CDR3, the DNA is TGTGCCAGTAGTATAGGCCGTAGGGAAAATCAGCCCCAGCATTTT.